The 10 T cell receptor beta chains listed next were all sequenced from one sample in a study of T cell repertoires in cytomegalovirus infection. TCRdb reanalysed the reads using MiXCR and keeps one entry per CDR3 protein. The sample gives approximately 750,000 distinct CDR3 sequences, about a third of which show up once; roughly 2.8% is in the top ten. The specimen was PBMCs. These receptors were obtained from a human donor in good health (CMV status not recorded). Some clones in this sample may be carry-over from other donors' samples.

This clonotype has a handful of counts. V and J are TRBV15 and TRBJ2-7; tentatively, D is TRBD2 (5 bases). The CDR3 has 15 amino acids. The V gene's germline CDR1 is LNHNV and CDR2 YYDKDF (reference sequence). Trimming cost V 5 bases and J 3 bases, with 17 bases left between them. The CDR3 DNA is TGTGCCACCAGCGCATTTAGTACAGAGGGCTACGAGCAGTACTTC. This encodes CATSAFSTEGYEQYF.

CDR3 in DNA: TGTGCCAGCAGTGGTAAGGACAGCAATCAGCCCCAGCATTTT. Translation gives CASSGKDSNQPQHF. The genes are TRBV2 and TRBJ1-5; D remains unclear. This CDR3 is 14 amino acids long. The V end was cut by 4 bases, the J end by 1 base, with 8 bases between. Germline loops: CDR1 SNHLY, CDR2 FYNNEI.

This clonotype was seen more than once but under ten times. The chain has TRBV28 and TRBJ2-1; TRBD2 is a possible D gene (5 bases). V gave up 3 bases and J gave up 0 bases, with 9 bases separating them. This CDR3 comprises 15 residues. The germline gives CDR1 MDHEN, CDR2 SYDVKM. The CDR3 protein is CASSFEGYSYNEQFF. Written as DNA, the CDR3 is TGTGCCAGCAGTTTCGAGGGCTACTCCTACAATGAGCAGTTCTTC.

The chain carries TRBV20-1 and TRBJ2-5; D unclear. The CDR3 is 12 amino acids. From germline, CDR1 is DFQATT and CDR2 SNEGSKA (reference sequence). V shed 0 bases and J shed 4 bases, with 6 bases lying between them. DNA for the CDR3: TGCAGTGCTAGAGAACCGGGAGAGACCCAGTACTTC. Protein product: CSAREPGETQYF.

The chain uses TRBV12-3 or TRBV12-4 and TRBJ2-7, with 10 bases aligning to TRBD1. This CDR3 is built from 14 residues. V trimming: 4 bases; J trimming: 4 bases; junction bases outside the gene matches: 4. Here the CDR3 reads CASSSADRGYEQYF. For the CDR3, the DNA is TGTGCCAGCAGTTCCGCGGACAGGGGGTACGAGCAGTACTTC.

The chain is built from TRBV6-2 or TRBV6-3 and TRBJ2-2; 8 positions match TRBD2. The CDR3 contains 15 residues. Germline V gene data show CDR1 as MNHEY and CDR2 as SVGEGT. The trim removed 0 bases at V and 4 bases at J, leaving 1 base unmatched. CDR3 DNA sequence: TGTGCCAGCAGTTACTCTCGGGGGGGCACCGGGGAGCTGTTTTTT. Protein product: CASSYSRGGTGELFF.

The chain is built from TRBV19 and TRBJ2-7; TRBD1 matches at 7 bases. The junction had 6 bases not matched to a gene; V was cut back by 8 bases and J by 5 bases. The CDR3 totals 12 residues. Germline V gene sequence: CDR1 LNHDA, CDR2 SQIVND (reference sequence). CDR3 nucleotides: TGTGCCAGTTCCGACAGGGCCAACGAGCAGTACTTC. Translated, it gives CASSDRANEQYF. Drawing the rest from reference TRBV19 and TRBJ2-7, the complete variable domain is DGGITQSPKYLFRKEGQNVTLSCEQNLNHDAMYWYRQDPGQGLRLIYYSQIVNDFQKGDIAEGYSVSREKKESFPLTVTSAQKNPTAFYLCASSDRANEQYFGPGTRLTVT.

This clonotype has only a few counts. The chain uses TRBV11-2 and TRBJ2-3, with 9 nucleotides matching TRBD2. Germline V lookup: CDR1 SGHAT, CDR2 FQNNGV. This CDR3 contains 15 residues. The junction had 6 bases not matched to a gene; V was cut back by 1 base and J by 7 bases. The CDR3 spells CASSLAAGGPNTQYF. For the CDR3, the DNA is TGTGCCAGCAGCTTAGCGGCGGGGGGGCCTAATACGCAGTATTTT.

This clonotype was seen only a few times. The chain uses TRBV6-6 and TRBJ2-4; 12 bases are a match to TRBD2. Germline V CDR1 and CDR2: MNHNY, SVGAGI (reference sequence). The CDR3 is made up of 18 amino acids. The J segment lost 4 bases and the V segment lost 0 bases, leaving 7 bases of the junction unmatched. The CDR3 loop is CASSYSSGLAGGKNIQYF. CDR3 sequence (DNA): TGTGCCAGCAGTTACTCGAGCGGGCTAGCGGGGGGGAAAAACATTCAGTACTTC.

This clonotype showed up just a few times. V gene TRBV6-1 combines with J gene TRBJ2-4, with D perhaps matching TRBD1 (6 bases). Trimming cost V 1 base and J 8 bases, with 12 bases left between them. The CDR3 loop spans 14 amino acids. Germline-derived CDR1 and CDR2 are MNHNS and SASEGT. CDR3 bases: TGTGCCAGCAGTGAAGACAGGGTGTTGGACATTCAGTACTTC. Protein: CASSEDRVLDIQYF.